The clone carrying this T cell receptor beta chain has only a few counts. Its antigen is currently unknown. The CDR3 loop spans 15 amino acids. The V segment lost 8 bases and the J segment 5 bases; nucleotides outside the gene matches: 12. The sample is drawn from a study of T cells after yellow fever vaccination. Study as a whole: In the case of low-cell-number fractions, SMART-Seq v4 Ultra Low Input was used for preparation.

A universal primer site and UMIs were added as TCR cDNA was made by 5'RACE template switching. MiXCR, applied by TCRdb to the 5' RACE reads, yields one record per CDR3 protein. Of about 330,000 distinct CDR3 sequences in the sample, 8% to 9.5% are singletons; the top ten hold roughly 18%. Study results and caveats: Primary-vaccination clones mostly resurfaced post-booster (about 96% CD4, roughly 87% CD8).

The receptor's source is a man between 18 and 35 years old who received the YFV17D yellow fever vaccine. Source: PBMCs, taken approximately 40 days after the first yellow fever vaccination. The V and J genes are TRBV12-3 or TRBV12-4 and TRBJ2-3; 8 bases map to TRBD2. This CDR3 reads CASWPRRGGGDTQYF. CDR3 bases: TGTGCCAGCTGGCCTCGTCGGGGGGGCGGAGATACGCAGTATTTT.